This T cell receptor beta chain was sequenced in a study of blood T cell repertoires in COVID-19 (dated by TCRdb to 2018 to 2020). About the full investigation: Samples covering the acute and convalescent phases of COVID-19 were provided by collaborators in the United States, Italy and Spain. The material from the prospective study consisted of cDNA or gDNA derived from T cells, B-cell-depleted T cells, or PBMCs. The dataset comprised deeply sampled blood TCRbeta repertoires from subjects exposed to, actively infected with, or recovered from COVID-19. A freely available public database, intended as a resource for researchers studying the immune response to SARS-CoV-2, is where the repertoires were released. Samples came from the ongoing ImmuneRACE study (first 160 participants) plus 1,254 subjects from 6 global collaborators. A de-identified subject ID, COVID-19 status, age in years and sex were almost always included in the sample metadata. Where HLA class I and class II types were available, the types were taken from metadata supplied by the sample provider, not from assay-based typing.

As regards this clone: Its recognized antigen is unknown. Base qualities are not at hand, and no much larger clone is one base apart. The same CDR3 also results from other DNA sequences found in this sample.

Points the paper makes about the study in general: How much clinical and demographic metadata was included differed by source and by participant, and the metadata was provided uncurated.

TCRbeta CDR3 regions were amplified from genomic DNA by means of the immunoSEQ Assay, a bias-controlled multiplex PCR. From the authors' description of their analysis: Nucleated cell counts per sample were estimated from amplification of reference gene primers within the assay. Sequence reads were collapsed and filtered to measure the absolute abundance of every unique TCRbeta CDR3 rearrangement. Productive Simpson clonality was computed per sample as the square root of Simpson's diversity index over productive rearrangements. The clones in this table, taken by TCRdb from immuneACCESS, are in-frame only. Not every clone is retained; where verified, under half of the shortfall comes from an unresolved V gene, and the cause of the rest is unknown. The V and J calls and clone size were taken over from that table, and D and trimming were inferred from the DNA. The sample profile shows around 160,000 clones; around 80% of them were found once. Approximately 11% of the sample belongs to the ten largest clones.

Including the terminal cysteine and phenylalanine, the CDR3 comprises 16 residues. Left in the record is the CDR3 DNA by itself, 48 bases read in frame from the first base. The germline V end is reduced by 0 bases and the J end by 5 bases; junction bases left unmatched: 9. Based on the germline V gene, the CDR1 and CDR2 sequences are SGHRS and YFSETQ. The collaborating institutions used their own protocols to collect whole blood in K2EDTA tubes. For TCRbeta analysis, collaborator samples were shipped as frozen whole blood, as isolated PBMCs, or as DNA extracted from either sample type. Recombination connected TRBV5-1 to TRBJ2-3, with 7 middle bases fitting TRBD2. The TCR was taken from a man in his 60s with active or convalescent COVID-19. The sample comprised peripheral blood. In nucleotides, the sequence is TGCGCCAGCAGCTTGGGGGCTAGCGGAAGGGGAGATACGCAGTATTTT. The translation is CASSLGASGRGDTQYF.